These 14 T cell receptor beta chains were sequenced from one sample in a study of T cells after yellow fever vaccination (dated by TCRdb to about 2019). This specimen's treatment or condition label, interpreted: live attenuated yellow fever vaccine strain. Library preparation used 5' RACE. Sequencing was carried out with an Illumina HiSeq 2500. TCRdb reworked the public reads: Q25 trimming with fastp, MiXCR clone assembly, productive beta chains retained. CDR3 protein sequences are deduplicated, and each keeps its most common genes and DNA. Present in this sample are under 90,000 distinct CDR3 sequences, approximately 7% of which were seen just once. In total, the top ten clones hold roughly 35% of the sample. Sequences were derived from CD8+ T cells sorted from PBMCs, sampled more than 35 days after the first yellow fever vaccination. Receptors were obtained from a man younger than 35 who received the YFV17D yellow fever vaccine.

This clonotype was recorded at least ten times. This sequence joins TRBV29-1 and TRBJ2-3, with D tentatively TRBD2 (5 bases). The CDR3 contains 14 residues. In germline, CDR1 is SQVTM, CDR2 ANQGSEA. Trimming took off 6 bases at V and 1 base at J, with 14 bases between the two ends. In DNA, the CDR3 is TGCAGCGTCGAGGGTGTAGACCGCACAGATACGCAGTATTTT. This sequence encodes CSVEGVDRTDTQYF.

This clonotype was recorded a few times. The chain joins TRBV7-3 to TRBJ2-3; no clear D gene. CDR1 is SGHTA and CDR2 is FQGTGA in the germline V gene. The length of the CDR3 is 12 residues. Trimming shortened V by 8 bases and J by 5 bases, and 11 bases separated the two germline ends. The CDR3 region is CASGTDGDTQYF. The CDR3, as DNA: TGTGCCAGCGGAACCGACGGAGATACGCAGTATTTT.

This clonotype came up many times. CDR3 DNA: TGCGCCAGCAGCCCCTTGGAAGCGGGGGGGATTGATGAGCAGTTCTTC. Translated: CASSPLEAGGIDEQFF. This sequence joins TRBV4-1 and TRBJ2-1; 10 bases are shared with TRBD2. After removal of 4 bases from V and 8 bases from J, the junction contained 11 bases not matched to a gene. Germline V gives CDR1 MGHRA, CDR2 YSYEKL. This CDR3 is built from 16 residues.

As regards this clonotype: A single base separates this from a much larger clone, so it may be a read error. The genes are TRBV3-1 and TRBJ2-1, with D maybe TRBD2 (5 bases). The CDR3 consists of 15 residues. The V end was cut by 4 bases, the J end by 0 bases, with 10 bases between. Germline V gives CDR1 LGHDT, CDR2 YNNKEL (reference sequence). CDR3 residues: CASSPRVTSYNEQFF. CDR3 nucleotides: TGTGCCAGCAGCCCGCGGGTGACCTCCTACAATGAGCAGTTCTTC.

The chain couples TRBV4-1 to TRBJ1-1, with D hard to call. V lost 1 base to trimming and J lost 6 bases, with 18 bases between them. CDR3 length: 16 residues. Germline V gene sequence: CDR1 MGHRA, CDR2 YSYEKL. CDR3 in amino acids: CASSQALTDLRAEAFF. The CDR3 nucleotides are TGCGCCAGCAGCCAAGCCCTTACCGACCTTAGGGCTGAAGCTTTCTTT.

The table lists this clonotype with many counts. The rearrangement joins TRBV7-2 to TRBJ2-5; D tentatively reads TRBD1 or TRBD2 (5 bases each). The CDR3 contains 15 residues. CDR1 is SGHTA and CDR2 is FQGNSA in the germline V gene. Trimming left V 7 bases short and J 4 bases short, with 19 bases between. CDR3 nucleotides: TGTGCCAGCACCTCCATGGACCGAGGGGCAGAGACCCAGTACTTC. Protein sequence: CASTSMDRGAETQYF.

This sequence joins TRBV15 and TRBJ2-3, with 8 nucleotides matching TRBD2. Germline values: CDR1 LNHNV, CDR2 YYDKDF (reference sequence). The CDR3 runs 15 residues. Losses at the gene ends were 1 base for V and 4 bases for J; bases not matched to a gene: 4. The CDR3 region is CATSRAGGGADTQYF. The CDR3 DNA reads as TGTGCCACCAGCAGAGCGGGGGGGGGGGCAGATACGCAGTATTTT.

This clonotype has ten or more counts. The chain combines TRBV6-2 or TRBV6-3 with TRBJ1-5; 10 nucleotides agree with TRBD1. The V gene end was trimmed by 7 bases and the J gene end by 0 bases; junction bases not matched to a gene: 9. CDR3 size: 17 residues. In germline, CDR1 is MNHEY, CDR2 SVGEGT. CDR3 in amino acids: CASIDRGPGFSNQPQHF. CDR3 sequence (DNA): TGTGCCAGCATCGACAGGGGGCCGGGCTTTAGCAATCAGCCCCAGCATTTT.

This clonotype was seen many times. V usage is TRBV12-3 or TRBV12-4 and J usage is TRBJ2-7, with D unresolved. The V and J ends lost 2 bases and 5 bases respectively, with 10 bases between them. This CDR3 is built from 13 residues. For the CDR3, the DNA is TGTGCCAGCAGTTTATCCCAAACTCACGAGCAGTACTTC. Translation: CASSLSQTHEQYF.

This clonotype was recorded at least ten times. This sequence joins TRBV5-6 and TRBJ1-3; unclear D gene. Germline V gene sequence: CDR1 SGHDT, CDR2 YYEEEE. Trimming removed 3 bases from V and 0 bases from J, with 10 bases in between. CDR3 length: 15 residues. The CDR3: CASSSQFYSGNTIYF. The CDR3 DNA sequence: TGTGCCAGCAGCTCCCAGTTCTACTCTGGAAACACCATATATTTT.

There are many counts of this clonotype. This chain links TRBV11-2 with TRBJ2-3; TRBD1 matches at 7 bases. The trim removed 5 bases at V and 5 bases at J, leaving 10 bases unmatched. The CDR3 sequence is 15 residues long. Germline CDR1 reads SGHAT; CDR2 reads FQNNGV. CDR3 DNA: TGTGCCAGCAGCGACCCGACAGGGAGCTTAGATACGCAGTATTTT. Protein: CASSDPTGSLDTQYF.

This clonotype was observed many times. The rearrangement uses TRBV3-1 and TRBJ2-5, with a tentative D call TRBD2 (5 bases). Germline values: CDR1 LGHDT, CDR2 YNNKEL (reference sequence). The CDR3 runs 16 residues. Between the trimmed V and J ends, which lost 4 bases and 2 bases, there was a span of 17 bases. The CDR3 coding sequence is TGTGCCAGCAGCCGCGGAGGTAACTACGCACAAGAGACCCAGTACTTC. The encoded protein is CASSRGGNYAQETQYF.

The chain links TRBV6-1 to TRBJ2-7; 9 bases agree with TRBD1. With 6 bases clipped from V and 6 bases from J, the junction kept 12 bases outside the gene matches. The CDR3 covers 15 residues. Looked up from germline, CDR1 is MNHNS and CDR2 is SASEGT. The CDR3 loop reads CASSRQGDKSGEQYF. CDR3 nucleotide sequence: TGTGCCAGCAGCCGACAGGGGGATAAAAGTGGCGAGCAGTACTTC.

This clonotype was seen ten or more times. This chain joins TRBV7-8 and TRBJ2-2, with 10 bases aligning to TRBD2. Germline V gene lookup returns CDR1 SGHVS and CDR2 FQNEAQ. V trimming: 7 bases; J trimming: 0 bases; junction bases outside the gene matches: 5. The CDR3 sequence is 16 residues long. CDR3 in amino acids: CASTDLAGANTGELFF. CDR3 sequence (DNA): TGTGCCAGCACCGATCTAGCGGGGGCGAACACCGGGGAGCTGTTTTTT.